A single sample gave rise to the 10 T cell receptor beta chains below, sequenced in a study of cytomegalovirus exposure and HLA in healthy donors. PCR amplification relied on 60 Vbeta primers (plus 13 Jbeta primers). Some clones are missing from TCRdb's copy, which holds only in-frame ones; the method was immunoSEQ multiplex PCR. The sample has about 98,000 clones; roughly 83% are singletons. What was sequenced was PBMCs. These receptors originate from a man between 40 and 49 years old in good health and CMV-seronegative.

The rearrangement links TRBV14 to TRBJ2-5; 12 nucleotides match TRBD2. Unmatched junction bases numbered 5, after V lost 4 bases and J lost 5 bases. The CDR3 is 15 residues long. Germline V gives CDR1 SGHDN, CDR2 FVKESK. CDR3 DNA: TGTGCCAGCAGCCCCCGGCTAGCGGGGGGGGAGACCCAGTACTTC. Its translation: CASSPRLAGGETQYF. The full variable domain, in which reference TRBV14 and TRBJ2-5 provide the parts outside the CDR3, is EAGVTQFPSHSVIEKGQTVTLRCDPISGHDNLYWYRRVMGKEIKFLLHFVKESKQDESGMPNNRFLAERTGGTYSTLKVQPAELEDSGVYFCASSPRLAGGETQYFGPGTRLLVL.

This clone has just one count. The V gene is TRBV11-3, the J gene TRBJ2-3; possible D gene TRBD2, 6 bases. V lost 3 bases and J lost 1, with 8 bases in between. Germline values: CDR1 SGHNT, CDR2 YENEEA. The CDR3 length is 14 residues. As DNA, the CDR3 is TGTGCCAGCAGCTTTTCGGGGGGCACAGATACGCAGTATTTT. It translates to CASSFSGGTDTQYF.

This clone was detected only a few times. This chain links TRBV5-4 with TRBJ1-1; D is perhaps TRBD1 (6 bases). The CDR3 runs 15 residues. The germline gives CDR1 SGHNT, CDR2 YYREEE (reference sequence). V lost 0 bases to trimming and J lost 1 base, with 10 bases between them. The CDR3 is CASSLAWGPNTEAFF. The CDR3 nucleotides read TGTGCCAGCAGCTTGGCCTGGGGGCCGAACACTGAAGCTTTCTTT.

This clone showed up just a few times. V and J are TRBV7-3 and TRBJ2-2, with D uncertain. The CDR3 runs 13 residues. CDR1 is SGHTA, CDR2 FQGTGA, per germline. V was clipped by 1 base and J by 4 bases, with 4 bases between them. CDR3 sequence (DNA): TGTGCCAGCAGCTTAAGGCCCACCGGGGAGCTGTTTTTT. This gives the protein CASSLRPTGELFF.

This clone came up once. The chain carries TRBV30 and TRBJ1-2, with D possibly matching TRBD1 (6 bases). This CDR3 region has 14 residues. CDR1 GTSNPN and CDR2 SVGIG come from the germline V gene (reference sequence). The V end lost 2 bases, the J end lost 3 bases, and 13 bases lay between the germline ends. CDR3 protein: CAWSRGGTDYGYTF. The CDR3 region has the DNA TGTGCCTGGAGTAGGGGGGGCACGGACTATGGCTACACCTTC.

The chain joins TRBV7-2 to TRBJ1-2, with D perhaps TRBD1 (6 bases). V lost 5 bases and J 3 bases, leaving 16 bases between the germline ends. Germline V gene lookup returns CDR1 SGHTA and CDR2 FQGNSA. There are 15 residues in the CDR3. This chain's CDR3 is CASSARPGEYYGYTF. CDR3 nucleotides: TGTGCCAGCAGCGCCCGCCCAGGGGAATACTATGGCTACACCTTC.

The chain employs TRBV9 and TRBJ2-5; 8 positions match TRBD2. With the DNA end fitting TRBJ2-7 better, the J assignment may be wrong. The CDR3 has 15 amino acids. The germline V gene encodes CDR1 SGDLS and CDR2 YYNGEE. The CDR3 DNA reads TGTGCCAGCAGCGTAGATGGGACTAGACTTTACGAGCAGTACTTC. It specifies CASSVDGTRLYEQYF.

The CDR3 DNA is TGTGCCAGCAGTCCGGGGGGCGCCGGGGAGCTGTTTTTT. It translates to CASSPGGAGELFF. The chain joins TRBV6-6 to TRBJ2-2; a weak D match, TRBD2 (7 bases). The CDR3 runs to 13 residues. Trimming stripped 5 bases from V and 6 bases from J, with 10 bases between. Germline assignment: CDR1 MNHNY and CDR2 SVGAGI (reference sequence).

V is TRBV7-8 and J is TRBJ2-7; tentative D call: TRBD2 (6 bases). CDR1 is SGHVS, CDR2 FQNEAQ, per germline. V was shortened by 2 bases and J by 2 bases, with 16 bases between the two germline ends. The CDR3 is made up of 16 amino acids. CDR3 bases: TGTGCCAGCAGCTTATTAAGTACTAGCAGCCCCTACGAGCAGTACTTC. Translation gives CASSLLSTSSPYEQYF.

The table lists this clone with a few counts. The chain employs TRBV4-3 and TRBJ2-5; D is possibly TRBD2 (6 bases). CDR1 LGHNA and CDR2 YSLEER come from the germline V gene. V lost 3 bases, J lost 1 base, and 12 bases lay in between. CDR3 size: 15 residues. CDR3 in DNA: TGCGCCAGCAGCCATGAACGGGGGAGCCAAGAGACCCAGTACTTC. Amino acids: CASSHERGSQETQYF.